This T cell receptor beta chain derives from a study of Ad26.COV2.S vaccination and SARS-CoV-2 variants. General study findings and limits: There was a possibility that the TCR breadth and depth analyses underestimated total T cell responses. Individuals receiving vaccine had higher spike-specific TCR breadth than placebo recipients did. Vaccinees reportedly had broad spike-specific CD8+ and CD4+ T cell responses.

Sequenced by immunoSEQ multiplex PCR; TCRdb stores in-frame clones only, minus some. The data show about 400,000 clones, approximately 89% seen once. As to this clone: As yet, its antigen is unknown.

The J segment lost 10 bases and the V segment lost 4 bases, leaving 7 bases of the junction unmatched. Germline V gene sequence: CDR1 LGHDT, CDR2 YNNKEL (reference sequence). The CDR3 totals 13 residues. Treatment reported: around 19 received Ad26.COV2.S at low or high dose, single or two shots; several received placebo; per-sample allocation not given. Day 63 following the first vaccine or placebo injection was when the samples were taken. Sequencing was performed on peripheral blood, taken in a trial of Ad26.COV2.S vaccine versus placebo. The chain combines TRBV3-1 (or the pseudogene TRBV3-2) with TRBJ2-1, with 7 bases matching TRBD1. This TCR was recovered from a person aged 18-65 years who received the Ad26.COV2.S COVID-19 vaccine or a placebo. Written as DNA, the CDR3 is TGTGCCAGCAGCCTATACAGGGGCGGGGAGCAGTTCTTC. Protein sequence: CASSLYRGGEQFF.